One and the same sample provided the 14 T cell receptor beta chains below, sequenced in a study of blood T cell repertoires in COVID-19. Assay used: immunoSEQ multiplex PCR; TCRdb lists only in-frame clones, some missing. In the table there are 450,000 to 600,000 clones, approximately 86% of which are singletons. Sample: PBMCs or T cells enriched from blood (not recorded which). The receptors shown here come from a woman under 30 who had recovered from COVID-19.

The gene calls are TRBV19 and TRBJ1-5, with 9 bases that match TRBD1. The CDR3 runs to 17 residues. Unmatched junction bases numbered 10, after V lost 5 bases and J lost 2 bases. Germline V gives CDR1 LNHDA, CDR2 SQIVND (reference sequence). The chain's CDR3 is CASSPRTDRGRNQPQHF. The CDR3 nucleotides are TGTGCCAGTAGTCCGAGGACGGACAGGGGACGCAATCAGCCCCAGCATTTT. Filled out from reference TRBV19 and TRBJ1-5, the complete variable domain reads DGGITQSPKYLFRKEGQNVTLSCEQNLNHDAMYWYRQDPGQGLRLIYYSQIVNDFQKGDIAEGYSVSREKKESFPLTVTSAQKNPTAFYLCASSPRTDRGRNQPQHFGDGTRLSIL.

The chain combines TRBV11-3 with TRBJ2-1; 7 nucleotides line up with TRBD2. Germline V lookup: CDR1 SGHNT, CDR2 YENEEA. Trimming removed 4 bases from V and 2 bases from J; junction bases left unmatched: 8. This CDR3 is built from 16 residues. The CDR3 reads CASSYGGGLAYNEQFF. CDR3 bases: TGTGCCAGCAGCTACGGCGGTGGACTAGCCTACAATGAGCAGTTCTTC.

J is TRBJ1-2 and V is TRBV19; a weak D match, TRBD1 (5 bases). The germline V gene has CDR1 LNHDA and CDR2 SQIVND (reference sequence). The CDR3 runs 11 residues. With 10 bases removed from V and 7 bases from J, the gap between germline ends came to 13 bases. In nucleotides, the CDR3 is TGTGCCACCTGGACATACGGTGGCTACACCTTC. It specifies CATWTYGGYTF. Supplemented by reference TRBV19 and TRBJ1-2, the full variable domain reads DGGITQSPKYLFRKEGQNVTLSCEQNLNHDAMYWYRQDPGQGLRLIYYSQIVNDFQKGDIAEGYSVSREKKESFPLTVTSAQKNPTAFYLCATWTYGGYTFGSGTRLTVV.

This chain links TRBV30 with TRBJ1-1; D may be TRBD1 (6 bases). CDR1 GTSNPN and CDR2 SVGIG come from the germline V gene (reference sequence). CDR3 length: 15 amino acids. V was clipped by 4 bases and J by 4 bases, with 19 bases between them. The CDR3 bases are TGTGCCTGGAAGGGAAAAGCCACAGGGTCCACTGAAGCTTTCTTT. The encoded protein is CAWKGKATGSTEAFF.

J is TRBJ1-2 and V is TRBV18; 12 positions match TRBD1. V shed 6 bases and J 8 bases; nucleotides not matched to a gene: 13. From germline, CDR1 is KGHSH and CDR2 LQKENI. The CDR3 runs 16 residues. As DNA, the CDR3 is TGTGCCAGCTCTTCCAACCCGGGACAGGGGGCGCGGGGCTACACCTTC. Translating it yields CASSSNPGQGARGYTF. Combining the CDR3 with reference TRBV18 and TRBJ1-2 gives the whole variable domain NAGVMQNPRHLVRRRGQEARLRCSPMKGHSHVYWYRQLPEEGLKFMVYLQKENIIDESGMPKERFSAEFPKEGPSILRIQQVVRGDSAAYFCASSSNPGQGARGYTFGSGTRLTVV.

This clone has just one count. The chain recombines TRBV5-1 with TRBJ1-1; the match to TRBD1 covers 8 bases. Germline V gene lookup returns CDR1 SGHRS and CDR2 YFSETQ. With V trimmed by 4 bases and J by 5 bases, 7 bases remained unmatched. CDR3 length: 14 amino acids. CDR3 amino acids: CASSPQQGGTEAFF. In DNA form, the CDR3 reads TGCGCCAGCAGCCCCCAACAGGGGGGAACTGAAGCTTTCTTT.

The chain is built from TRBV6-5 and TRBJ2-7, with TRBD1 matching 8 bases. CDR3 length equals 11 residues. The V gene's germline CDR1 is MNHEY and CDR2 SVGAGI. Trimming at V came to 6 bases and at J to 7 bases, leaving 2 bases not matched to a gene. CDR3: CASRGQVEQYF. CDR3 DNA sequence: TGTGCCAGCAGGGGACAGGTTGAGCAGTACTTC.

This chain uses TRBV5-1 with TRBJ1-1; possible D gene TRBD1, 5 bases. Germline CDR1 and CDR2: SGHRS and YFSETQ. The CDR3 is 14 residues long. V was clipped by 3 bases and J by 3 bases, with 12 bases between them. This chain's CDR3 is CASSSQTGDTEAFF. CDR3 DNA: TGCGCCAGCAGCTCCCAGACGGGGGACACTGAAGCTTTCTTT.

CDR3: CASSLKLSGTFNEQFF. The CDR3 DNA reads as TGCGCCAGCAGCTTGAAGCTTAGCGGGACGTTCAATGAGCAGTTCTTC. The chain joins TRBV5-1 to TRBJ2-1; 8 positions match TRBD2. The CDR3 runs 16 residues. V was pared by 1 base and J by 6 bases, with 9 bases of the junction left unmatched. The germline CDR1 and CDR2 sequences are SGHRS and YFSETQ.

This clone has a single count. This same CDR3 is encoded by further DNA sequences in the sample. The chain combines TRBV5-1 with TRBJ1-4, with 7 nucleotides matching TRBD1. V shed 5 bases and J 5 bases; nucleotides not matched to a gene: 6. Germline CDR1 SGHRS, CDR2 YFSETQ. The CDR3 consists of 14 residues. This CDR3 is CASSLGQPNEKLFF. The DNA for the CDR3 is TGCGCCAGCAGTCTGGGACAGCCGAATGAAAAACTGTTTTTT.

V gene TRBV2 combines with J gene TRBJ1-3, with TRBD1 matching 7 bases. The germline gives CDR1 SNHLY, CDR2 FYNNEI. The CDR3 loop spans 15 amino acids. V gave up 4 bases and J gave up 3 bases; unmatched junction bases: 6. CDR3 bases: TGTGCCAGCAGTGGCGGGACAGCTATTGGAAACACCATATATTTT. Translating it yields CASSGGTAIGNTIYF.

This clone was seen only a few times. V is TRBV28 and J is TRBJ1-1; 8 bases line up with TRBD1. Germline CDR1 reads MDHEN; CDR2 reads SYDVKM. This CDR3 comprises 15 residues. Trimming at V came to 1 base and at J to 5 bases, leaving 6 bases not matched to a gene. The CDR3 sequence is CASSLLAGGATEAFF. In nucleotides, the CDR3 is TGTGCCAGCAGTTTATTGGCAGGGGGCGCGACTGAAGCTTTCTTT.

This chain joins TRBV2 and TRBJ2-2; D gene ambiguous. This CDR3 comprises 14 residues. Per the germline V gene, CDR1 is SNHLY and CDR2 is FYNNEI. The ends were cut back, 6 bases at V and 6 bases at J, with 14 bases in the middle. The CDR3 region is CASSGLNSPGELFF. The CDR3 nucleotides read TGTGCCAGCAGCGGGTTGAATTCCCCCGGGGAGCTGTTTTTT.

This clone was seen only a few times. Other DNA sequences in this sample translate to the same CDR3. The chain couples TRBV3-1 (or the pseudogene TRBV3-2) to TRBJ1-1; D call uncertain. The CDR3 spans 12 residues. Germline CDR1 is LGHDT and CDR2 is YNNKEL (reference sequence). Trimming removed 6 bases from V and 1 base from J, with 6 bases in between. The CDR3 sequence: CASSRGNTEAFF. CDR3 nucleotide sequence: TGTGCCAGCAGTCGGGGGAACACTGAAGCTTTCTTT.